A single sample gave rise to the 24 T cell receptor beta chains below, sequenced in a study of early T cells in non-severe SARS-CoV-2 infection. TCRdb redid the calling of the 5' RACE reads with MiXCR, one entry per CDR3 protein. The table shows fewer than 60,000 distinct CDR3 sequences, with around 4% occurring only once. Sequenced input: whole blood. These TCRs come from an adult who was a healthcare worker with PCR-confirmed SARS-CoV-2 infection or an uninfected control (not recorded which).

This clonotype was detected only a few times. The rearrangement joins TRBV3-1 to TRBJ1-3; D ambiguous. Trimming cost V 4 bases and J 8 bases, with 15 bases left between them. The CDR3 length is 14 residues. Germline CDR1 is LGHDT and CDR2 is YNNKEL (reference sequence). The CDR3 coding sequence is TGTGCCAGCAGCCGAAAGGTGACGAGGGACACCATATATTTT. Amino acid sequence: CASSRKVTRDTIYF.

This clonotype showed up many times. V is TRBV18 and J is TRBJ2-3; no clear D. The V and J ends lost 5 bases and 3 bases respectively, with 9 bases between them. The CDR3 loop spans 13 amino acids. Germline V lookup: CDR1 KGHSH, CDR2 LQKENI. In DNA, the CDR3 is TGTGCCAGCTCAGGTCTCGAAACAGATACGCAGTATTTT. Protein: CASSGLETDTQYF. Looking up the rest from reference TRBV18 and TRBJ2-3 gives the full variable domain: NAGVMQNPRHLVRRRGQEARLRCSPMKGHSHVYWYRQLPEEGLKFMVYLQKENIIDESGMPKERFSAEFPKEGPSILRIQQVVRGDSAAYFCASSGLETDTQYFGPGTRLTVL.

This clonotype was seen ten or more times. The J gene is TRBJ2-5, the V gene TRBV12-3 or TRBV12-4, with D unresolved. Trimming cost V 5 bases and J 1 base, with 8 bases left between them. The CDR3 contains 13 residues. DNA for the CDR3: TGTGCCAGCAGTCCGACAATCCAAGAGACCCAGTACTTC. Its protein product is CASSPTIQETQYF.

This clonotype has ten or more counts. The genes are TRBV18 and TRBJ2-1; tentative D call: TRBD2 (5 bases). Germline CDR1 KGHSH, CDR2 LQKENI. The CDR3 is made up of 15 amino acids. Trimming left V 1 base short and J 9 bases short, with 16 bases between. The CDR3 DNA is TGTGCCAGCTCACCACTTTGGTCCTCGAGGGTTGAGCAGTTCTTC. This encodes CASSPLWSSRVEQFF.

This clonotype came up many times. The chain employs TRBV6-5 and TRBJ2-7, with D possibly called TRBD1 or TRBD2 (5 bases each). Trimming took off 3 bases at V and 1 base at J, with 13 bases between the two ends. CDR1 is MNHEY and CDR2 is SVGAGI in the germline V gene. The CDR3 length is 15 residues. For the CDR3, the DNA is TGTGCCAGCAGTTATTACGGGACGGGGTCCTACGAGCAGTACTTC. Its protein product is CASSYYGTGSYEQYF.

This clonotype came up many times. V gene TRBV20-1 combines with J gene TRBJ2-5; a weak D match, TRBD2 (6 bases). Germline lookup yields CDR1 DFQATT and CDR2 SNEGSKA (reference sequence). The CDR3 sequence is 15 residues long. Trimming took off 3 bases at V and 2 bases at J, with 16 bases between the two ends. In DNA form, the CDR3 reads TGCAGTGCTAGCCCCGCGTGGACTAATCAAGAGACCCAGTACTTC. Its protein product is CSASPAWTNQETQYF.

This clonotype showed up many times. The gene calls are TRBV9 and TRBJ2-2; no reliable D call. The CDR3 is 17 residues long. Trimming removed 0 bases from V and 4 bases from J, with 16 bases in between. CDR1 is SGDLS and CDR2 is YYNGEE in the germline V gene. DNA for the CDR3: TGTGCCAGCAGCGTAGATCCCAGTATCGCGAGCACCGGGGAGCTGTTTTTT. It specifies CASSVDPSIASTGELFF.

This clonotype was seen ten or more times. This chain links TRBV12-3 or TRBV12-4 with TRBJ1-2; perhaps TRBD1 as D (5 bases). The CDR3 extends over 14 amino acids. Trimming left V 2 bases short and J 4 bases short, with 11 bases between. CDR3 in DNA: TGTGCCAGCAGTTTACTTCCAGGGCTCTATGGCTACACCTTC. This encodes CASSLLPGLYGYTF.

This clonotype was recorded a few times. The V call is TRBV7-9, the J call TRBJ1-2, with 7 bases matching TRBD1. Per the germline V gene, CDR1 is SEHNR and CDR2 is FQNEAQ (reference sequence). The ends lost 1 base at V and 6 bases at J; junction bases unmatched: 5. The CDR3 extends over 14 amino acids. This CDR3 reads CASSLGEGADGYTF. In DNA form, the CDR3 reads TGTGCCAGCAGCTTAGGTGAGGGGGCGGATGGCTACACCTTC.

This clonotype has a count of ten or more. The V call is TRBV7-9, the J call TRBJ1-5; no reliable D call. CDR1 is SEHNR and CDR2 is FQNEAQ in the germline V gene (reference sequence). The ends were cut back, 2 bases at V and 2 bases at J, with 22 bases in the middle. The CDR3 is 19 residues long. The CDR3 loop reads CASSLYPGLRATGNQPQHF. In DNA, the CDR3 is TGTGCCAGCAGCTTATACCCCGGGTTGCGGGCGACGGGCAATCAGCCCCAGCATTTT.

This clonotype appeared a single time. V and J are TRBV6-2 or TRBV6-3 and TRBJ2-7; D is perhaps TRBD2 (6 bases). Trimming left V 2 bases short and J 3 bases short, with 29 bases between. This CDR3 comprises 20 residues. CDR1 is MNHEY, CDR2 SVGEGT, per germline. The CDR3 here is CASSYTLGLAYLPVIYEQYF. In DNA form, the CDR3 reads TGTGCCAGCAGTTACACTTTGGGACTCGCGTATTTACCGGTGATCTACGAGCAGTACTTC.

This clonotype came up a few times. The V and J genes are TRBV4-2 and TRBJ1-1; no firm D call. This CDR3 contains 13 residues. Germline CDR1 is LGHNA and CDR2 is YNFKEQ. Trimming took 1 base from V and 5 from J, leaving 8 bases between them. The CDR3 reads CASSQVLFTEAFF. The DNA of the CDR3 is TGTGCCAGCAGCCAAGTGCTATTTACTGAAGCTTTCTTT.

This clonotype came up many times. J is TRBJ2-1 and V is TRBV10-3, with TRBD2 matching over 9 bases. The CDR3 runs 13 residues. V shed 7 bases, J shed 9 bases, and the junction held 7 bases outside the gene matches. Per germline, CDR1 ENHRY and CDR2 SYGVKD. The DNA of the CDR3 is TGTGCCATCACGGCGGGAGGGTTAGGTGAGCAGTTCTTC. Translating gives CAITAGGLGEQFF.

Many counts were recorded for this clonotype. The gene calls are TRBV19 and TRBJ1-1, with 9 bases that match TRBD1. The CDR3 is made up of 13 amino acids. CDR1 and CDR2 (germline): LNHDA, SQIVND (reference sequence). V lost 8 bases to trimming and J lost 5 bases; unmatched junction nucleotides: 6. The DNA of the CDR3 is TGTGCCAGTTTCGGACAGGGGAGGACTGAAGCTTTCTTT. It specifies CASFGQGRTEAFF. The variable domain in full, with the rest retrieved from reference TRBV19 and TRBJ1-1, is DGGITQSPKYLFRKEGQNVTLSCEQNLNHDAMYWYRQDPGQGLRLIYYSQIVNDFQKGDIAEGYSVSREKKESFPLTVTSAQKNPTAFYLCASFGQGRTEAFFGQGTRLTVV.

This clonotype was picked up many times. The J gene is TRBJ2-2, the V gene TRBV25-1, with D possibly matching TRBD2 (5 bases). CDR1 is MGHDK and CDR2 is SYGVNS in the germline V gene. The CDR3 extends over 14 amino acids. Trimming removed 5 bases at V and 4 bases at J, with 11 bases between. CDR3 sequence: CASSRNAGTGELFF. CDR3 DNA sequence: TGTGCCAGCAGTCGAAACGCGGGCACCGGGGAGCTGTTTTTT.

Ten or more counts support this clonotype. This rearrangement joins TRBV7-2 to TRBJ1-6; TRBD1 is a possible D gene (6 bases). The ends were cut back, 5 bases at V and 4 bases at J, with 21 bases in the middle. CDR3 length equals 18 residues. The germline CDR1 and CDR2 sequences are SGHTA and FQGNSA. In DNA, the CDR3 is TGTGCCAGCAGCCCTCAAACCGGGACACCGACGTATAATTCACCCCTCCACTTT. Its protein product is CASSPQTGTPTYNSPLHF.

This clonotype was detected ten times or more. The rearrangement uses TRBV9 and TRBJ2-3, with TRBD2 identical over 9 bases. V was clipped by 3 bases and J by 2 bases; unmatched bases: 10. This CDR3 has 17 amino acids. Germline V gene lookup returns CDR1 SGDLS and CDR2 YYNGEE. The CDR3 bases are TGTGCCAGCAGCGCAGGGGTGGCGGGAGGGCACACAGATACGCAGTATTTT. As protein: CASSAGVAGGHTDTQYF. The entire variable domain, with the rest obtained from reference TRBV9 and TRBJ2-3, is as follows: DSGVTQTPKHLITATGQRVTLRCSPRSGDLSVYWYQQSLDQGLQFLIQYYNGEERAKGNILERFSAQQFPDLHSELNLSSLELGDSALYFCASSAGVAGGHTDTQYFGPGTRLTVL.

This clonotype was seen only a few times. V gene TRBV24-1 combines with J gene TRBJ2-3, with D perhaps being TRBD1 or TRBD2 (5 bases each). The CDR3 covers 13 residues. Germline CDR1 reads KGHDR; CDR2 reads SFDVKD. Trimming shortened V by 8 bases and J by 2 bases, and 10 bases separated the two germline ends. CDR3 residues: CATKGRYTDTQYF. As DNA, the CDR3 is TGTGCCACCAAGGGACGGTACACAGATACGCAGTATTTT.

This clonotype was picked up many times. The chain combines TRBV12-3 or TRBV12-4 with TRBJ2-1; 8 bases line up with TRBD2. Trimming removed 5 bases from V and 8 bases from J; junction bases left unmatched: 8. The CDR3 is 14 amino acids. The CDR3 sequence is CASSPGVAGHEQFF. The CDR3 nucleotides are TGTGCCAGCAGTCCAGGGGTAGCGGGACATGAGCAGTTCTTC.

This clonotype has at least ten counts. CDR3 sequence reads: CATSIQGQGEQYF. The DNA for the CDR3 is TGTGCCACCAGTATACAGGGACAGGGCGAGCAGTACTTC. J is TRBJ2-7 and V is TRBV15; 9 nucleotides align to TRBD1. From germline, CDR1 is LNHNV and CDR2 YYDKDF (reference sequence). The J segment lost 6 bases and the V segment lost 6 bases, leaving 6 bases of the junction unmatched. This CDR3 is built from 13 residues.

Ten or more counts support this clonotype. The rearrangement uses TRBV10-1 and TRBJ2-7; D remains unclear. Trimming shortened V by 0 bases and J by 2 bases, and 8 bases separated the two germline ends. This CDR3 is built from 14 residues. Per germline, CDR1 WNHNN and CDR2 SYGVQD (reference sequence). The CDR3 loop is CASSESISTYEQYF. In DNA form, the CDR3 reads TGCGCCAGCAGTGAGTCTATCAGTACCTACGAGCAGTACTTC.

This clonotype came up many times. The CDR3 DNA reads TGTGCCAGCAGCTTAGATATCGCAGGGGATGAGCAGTTCTTC. Residues: CASSLDIAGDEQFF. The chain couples TRBV7-9 to TRBJ2-1, with a possible D match to TRBD1 (6 bases). The CDR3 runs to 14 residues. The V gene's germline CDR1 is SEHNR and CDR2 FQNEAQ (reference sequence). Trimming stripped 1 base from V and 8 bases from J, with 12 bases between.

In its sample, this clonotype was seen many times. The CDR3 DNA reads as TGTGCCATCAGTGAAGGTCAGGGGGGTCCAGATACGCAGTATTTT. It specifies CAISEGQGGPDTQYF. The chain carries TRBV10-3 and TRBJ2-3; tentatively, D is TRBD1 (7 bases). With 3 bases removed from V and 4 bases from J, the gap between germline ends came to 14 bases. CDR3 length: 15 residues. CDR1 is ENHRY and CDR2 is SYGVKD in the germline V gene.

This clonotype was detected ten times or more. J is TRBJ1-6 and V is TRBV18, with D unresolved. Between the trimmed V and J ends, which lost 2 bases and 4 bases, there was a span of 12 bases. Germline assignment: CDR1 KGHSH and CDR2 LQKENI. This CDR3 spans 16 amino acids. Here the CDR3 DNA reads TGTGCCAGCTCACCAGGGTTCGGGCAGTATAATTCACCCCTCCACTTT. It codes for CASSPGFGQYNSPLHF.